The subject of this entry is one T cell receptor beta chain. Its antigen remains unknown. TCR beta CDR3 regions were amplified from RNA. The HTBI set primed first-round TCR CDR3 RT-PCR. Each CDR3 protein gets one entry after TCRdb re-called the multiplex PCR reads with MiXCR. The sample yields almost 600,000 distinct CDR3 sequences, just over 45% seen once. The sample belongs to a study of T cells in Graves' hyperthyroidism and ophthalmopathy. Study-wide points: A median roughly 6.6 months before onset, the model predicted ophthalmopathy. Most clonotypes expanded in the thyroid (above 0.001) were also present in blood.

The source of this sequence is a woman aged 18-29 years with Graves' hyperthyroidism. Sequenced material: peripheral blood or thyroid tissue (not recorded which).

CDR3 in amino acids: CASSLPVQGREQYF. CDR3 DNA: TGTGCCAGCAGTTTACCGGTACAGGGGCGCGAGCAGTACTTC. The chain carries TRBV12-3 or TRBV12-4 and TRBJ2-7; 7 positions agree with TRBD1. The J segment lost 6 bases and the V segment lost 2 bases, leaving 7 bases of the junction unmatched. The length of the CDR3 is 14 residues.